The rows below give T cell receptor beta chains drawn from one sample of a study of regulatory T cells in long-lasting Graves disease. TCRdb ran MiXCR on the multiplex PCR reads and lists one entry per CDR3 protein. The table lists 360,000 or so distinct CDR3 sequences, over 15% of them singletons. This sample was shared with a second study, whose subject was T cells in Graves' hyperthyroidism and ophthalmopathy.

The input for sequencing was peripheral blood mononuclear cells (PBMCs), taken at new diagnosis, from a patient treated with antithyroid drugs. The receptors were sampled from a man aged 35 to 55 with Graves disease. Both conserved end residues are part of each CDR3.

>TRBV20-1|TRBJ2-7
CSALRAYEQYF
>TRBV12-3/TRBV12-4|TRBJ2-1
CASSFTPYNEQFF
>TRBV7-9|TRBJ1-1
CASSWGVLNTEAFF
>TRBV19|TRBJ2-5
CASSIGRLADLYQETQYF
>TRBV20-1|TRBJ1-4
CSATQGAGEKLFF
>TRBV15|TRBJ1-5
CATSISGGQPQHF
>TRBV27|TRBJ2-3
CASILPSPEISTDTQYF
>TRBV18|TRBJ2-7
CASSPTPGPSSYEQYF
>TRBV28|TRBJ1-4
CASNGVHEKLFF
>TRBV9|TRBJ2-1
CASSVFPTDTYNEQFF
>TRBV27|TRBJ2-1
CASSAGQGRYNEQFF
>TRBV28|TRBJ1-4
CASSGTGPTNEKLFF
>TRBV7-8|TRBJ1-6
CASFSGGFSYNSPLHF
>TRBV15|TRBJ1-5
CATSLSELQPQHF
>TRBV13|TRBJ1-2
CASSPTPGNAYGYTF
>TRBV11-2|TRBJ2-3
CASSSWADTISDTQYF
>TRBV10-3|TRBJ1-6
CAISESAGVDNSPLHF
>TRBV9|TRBJ2-1
CASSVVGGGRNEQFF